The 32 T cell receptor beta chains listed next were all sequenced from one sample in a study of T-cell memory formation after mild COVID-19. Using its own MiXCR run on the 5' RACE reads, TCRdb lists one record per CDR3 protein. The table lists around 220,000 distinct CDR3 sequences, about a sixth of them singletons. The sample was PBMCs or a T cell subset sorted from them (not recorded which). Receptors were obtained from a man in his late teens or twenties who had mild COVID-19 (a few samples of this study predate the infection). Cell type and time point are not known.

CDR3 residues: CASSLQGIEQPQHF. DNA of the CDR3: TGTGCCAGCAGCCTGCAGGGAATTGAACAGCCCCAGCATTTT. The rearrangement uses TRBV12-3 or TRBV12-4 and TRBJ1-5, with D possibly matching TRBD1 (5 bases). The CDR3 spans 14 residues. The ends were cut back, 6 bases at V and 7 bases at J, with 16 bases in the middle.

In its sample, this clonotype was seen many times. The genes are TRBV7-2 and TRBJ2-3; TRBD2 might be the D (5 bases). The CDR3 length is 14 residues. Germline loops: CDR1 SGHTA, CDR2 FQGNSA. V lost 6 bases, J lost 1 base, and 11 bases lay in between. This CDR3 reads CASSLARGTDTQYF. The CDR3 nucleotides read TGTGCCAGCAGTCTAGCACGCGGCACAGATACGCAGTATTTT.

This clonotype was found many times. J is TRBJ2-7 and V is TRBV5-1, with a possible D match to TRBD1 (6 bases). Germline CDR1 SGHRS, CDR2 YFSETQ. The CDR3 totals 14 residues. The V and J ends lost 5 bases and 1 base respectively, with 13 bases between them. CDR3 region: CASSHTGMSYEQYV. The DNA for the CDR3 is TGCGCCAGCAGTCATACAGGGATGTCCTACGAGCAGTACGTC.

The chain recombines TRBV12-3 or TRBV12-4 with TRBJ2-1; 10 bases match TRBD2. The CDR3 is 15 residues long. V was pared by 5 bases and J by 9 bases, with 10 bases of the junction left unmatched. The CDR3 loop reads CASSRASGGWGEQFF. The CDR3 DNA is TGTGCCAGCAGTAGGGCTAGCGGGGGTTGGGGTGAGCAGTTCTTC.

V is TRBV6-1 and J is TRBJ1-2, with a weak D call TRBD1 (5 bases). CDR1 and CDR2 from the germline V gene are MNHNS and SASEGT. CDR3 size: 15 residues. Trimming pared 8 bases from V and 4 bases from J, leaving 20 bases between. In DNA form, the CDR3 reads TGTGCCAGCTTCCCCGCGGCAGGGTTGGGCTATGGCTACACCTTC. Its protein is CASFPAAGLGYGYTF.

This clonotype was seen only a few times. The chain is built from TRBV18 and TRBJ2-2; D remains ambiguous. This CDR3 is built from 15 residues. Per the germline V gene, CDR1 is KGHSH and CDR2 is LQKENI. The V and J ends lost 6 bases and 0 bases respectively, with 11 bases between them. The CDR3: CASSTRTPNTGELFF. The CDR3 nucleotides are TGTGCCAGCTCCACAAGAACTCCGAACACCGGGGAGCTGTTTTTT.

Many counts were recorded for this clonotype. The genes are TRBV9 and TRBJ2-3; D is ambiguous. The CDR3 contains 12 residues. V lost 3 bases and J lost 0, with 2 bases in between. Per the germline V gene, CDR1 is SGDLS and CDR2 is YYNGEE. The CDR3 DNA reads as TGTGCCAGCAGCGCGAGCACAGATACGCAGTATTTT. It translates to CASSASTDTQYF.

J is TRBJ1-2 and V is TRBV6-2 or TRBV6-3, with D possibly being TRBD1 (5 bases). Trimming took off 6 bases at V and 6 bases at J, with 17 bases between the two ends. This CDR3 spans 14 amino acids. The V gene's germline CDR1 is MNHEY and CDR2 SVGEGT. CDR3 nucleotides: TGTGCCAGCAGGGACCCGGGACTACAGCATGGCTACACCTTC. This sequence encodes CASRDPGLQHGYTF.

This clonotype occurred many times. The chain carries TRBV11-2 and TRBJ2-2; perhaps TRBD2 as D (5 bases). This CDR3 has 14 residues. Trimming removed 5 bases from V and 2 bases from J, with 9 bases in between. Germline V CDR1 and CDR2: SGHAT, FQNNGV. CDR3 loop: CASSPRLNTGELFF. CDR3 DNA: TGTGCCAGCAGCCCGCGACTAAACACCGGGGAGCTGTTTTTT. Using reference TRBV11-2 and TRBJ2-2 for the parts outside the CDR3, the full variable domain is EAGVAQSPRYKIIEKRQSVAFWCNPISGHATLYWYQQILGQGPKLLIQFQNNGVVDDSQLPKDRFSAERLKGVDSTLKIQPAKLEDSAVYLCASSPRLNTGELFFGEGSRLTVL.

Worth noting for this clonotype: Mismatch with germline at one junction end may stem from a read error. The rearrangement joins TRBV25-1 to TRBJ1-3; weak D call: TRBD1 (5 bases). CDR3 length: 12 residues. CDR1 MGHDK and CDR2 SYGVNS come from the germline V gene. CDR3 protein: CASSGRQSEWNF. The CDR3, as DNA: TGTGCCAGCAGTGGGAGACAGTCGGAGTGGAATTTT.

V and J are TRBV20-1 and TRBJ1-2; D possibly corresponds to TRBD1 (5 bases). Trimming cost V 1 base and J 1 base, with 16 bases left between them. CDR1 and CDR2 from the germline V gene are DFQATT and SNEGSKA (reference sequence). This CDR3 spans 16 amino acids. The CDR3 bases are TGCAGTGCTAGAGGCGCTACAGGAAACCATAACTATGGCTACACCTTC. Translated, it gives CSARGATGNHNYGYTF.

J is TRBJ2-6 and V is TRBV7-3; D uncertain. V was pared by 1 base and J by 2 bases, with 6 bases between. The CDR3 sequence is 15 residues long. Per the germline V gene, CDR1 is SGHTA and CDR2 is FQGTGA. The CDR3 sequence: CASSLSGAGANVLTF. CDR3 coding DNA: TGTGCCAGCAGCTTAAGTGGGGCTGGGGCCAACGTCCTGACTTTC.

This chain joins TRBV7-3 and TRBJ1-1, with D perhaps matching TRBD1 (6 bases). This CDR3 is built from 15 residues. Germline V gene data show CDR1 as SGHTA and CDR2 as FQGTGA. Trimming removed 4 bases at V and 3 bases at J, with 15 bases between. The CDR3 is CASSSYQGRDTEAFF. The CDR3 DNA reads TGTGCCAGCAGCTCATACCAGGGGAGGGACACTGAAGCTTTCTTT.

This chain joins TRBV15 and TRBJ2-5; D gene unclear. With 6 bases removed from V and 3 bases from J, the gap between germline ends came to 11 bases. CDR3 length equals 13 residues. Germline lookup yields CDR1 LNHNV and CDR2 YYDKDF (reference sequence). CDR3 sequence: CATSRGKEETQYF. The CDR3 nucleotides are TGTGCCACCAGTCGTGGGAAGGAAGAGACCCAGTACTTC.

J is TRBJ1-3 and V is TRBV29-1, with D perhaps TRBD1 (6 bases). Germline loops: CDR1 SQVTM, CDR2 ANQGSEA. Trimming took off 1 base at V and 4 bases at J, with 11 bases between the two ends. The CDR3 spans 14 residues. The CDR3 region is CSVEVWGLGNTIYF. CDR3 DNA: TGCAGCGTTGAAGTCTGGGGGCTCGGAAACACCATATATTTT.

The CDR3 loop reads CASSPWGQGARSPLHF. The CDR3 coding sequence is TGCGCCAGCAGCCCCTGGGGACAGGGGGCTCGTTCACCCCTCCACTTT. The chain links TRBV4-1 to TRBJ1-6; TRBD1 matches at 12 bases. The trim removed 4 bases at V and 9 bases at J, leaving 7 bases unmatched. There are 16 residues in the CDR3. In germline, CDR1 is MGHRA, CDR2 YSYEKL.

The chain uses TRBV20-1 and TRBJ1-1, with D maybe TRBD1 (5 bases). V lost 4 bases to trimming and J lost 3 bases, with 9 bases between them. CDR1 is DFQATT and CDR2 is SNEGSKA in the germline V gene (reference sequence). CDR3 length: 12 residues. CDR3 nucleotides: TGCAGTGCTACTTCAGGGTACACTGAAGCTTTCTTT. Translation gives CSATSGYTEAFF.

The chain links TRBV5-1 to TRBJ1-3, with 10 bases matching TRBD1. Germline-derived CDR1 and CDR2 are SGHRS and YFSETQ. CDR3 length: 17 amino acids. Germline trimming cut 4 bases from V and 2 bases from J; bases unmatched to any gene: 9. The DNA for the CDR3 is TGCGCCAGCAGCGTTAACTCCGGGACAGGGGCTGGAAACACCATATATTTT. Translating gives CASSVNSGTGAGNTIYF.

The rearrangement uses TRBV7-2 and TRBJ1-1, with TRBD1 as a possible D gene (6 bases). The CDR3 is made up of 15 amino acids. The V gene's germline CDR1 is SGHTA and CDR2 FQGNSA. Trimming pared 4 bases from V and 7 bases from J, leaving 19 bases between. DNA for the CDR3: TGTGCCAGCAGCTCAGGCGCAACAGGGCTCCTTGAAGCTTTCTTT. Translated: CASSSGATGLLEAFF. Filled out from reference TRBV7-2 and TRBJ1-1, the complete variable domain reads GAGVSQSPSNKVTEKGKDVELRCDPISGHTALYWYRQSLGQGLEFLIYFQGNSAPDKSGLPSDRFSAERTGGSVSTLTIQRTQQEDSAVYLCASSSGATGLLEAFFGQGTRLTVV.

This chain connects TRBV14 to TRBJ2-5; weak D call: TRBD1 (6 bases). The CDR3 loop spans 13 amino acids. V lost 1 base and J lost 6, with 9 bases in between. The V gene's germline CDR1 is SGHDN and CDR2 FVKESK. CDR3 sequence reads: CASSQAGVKTQYF. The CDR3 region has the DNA TGTGCCAGCAGCCAAGCAGGGGTGAAGACCCAGTACTTC.

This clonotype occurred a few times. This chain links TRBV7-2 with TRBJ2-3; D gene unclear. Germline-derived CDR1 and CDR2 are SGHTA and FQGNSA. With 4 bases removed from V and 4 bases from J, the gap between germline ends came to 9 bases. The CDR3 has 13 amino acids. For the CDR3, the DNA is TGTGCCAGCAGCTCCCCTTGGGCAGATACGCAGTATTTT. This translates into CASSSPWADTQYF. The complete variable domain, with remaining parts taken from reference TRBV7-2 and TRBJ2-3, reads GAGVSQSPSNKVTEKGKDVELRCDPISGHTALYWYRQSLGQGLEFLIYFQGNSAPDKSGLPSDRFSAERTGGSVSTLTIQRTQQEDSAVYLCASSSPWADTQYFGPGTRLTVL.

CDR3 DNA sequence: TGTGCCAGCAGCGTACAGGGAACCTATGGCTACACCTTC. Its translation is CASSVQGTYGYTF. The chain recombines TRBV9 with TRBJ1-2; possibly TRBD1 for D (5 bases). V was clipped by 1 base and J by 4 bases, with 8 bases between them. The length of the CDR3 is 13 residues. Germline CDR1 reads SGDLS; CDR2 reads YYNGEE. Combining the CDR3 with reference TRBV9 and TRBJ1-2 gives the whole variable domain DSGVTQTPKHLITATGQRVTLRCSPRSGDLSVYWYQQSLDQGLQFLIQYYNGEERAKGNILERFSAQQFPDLHSELNLSSLELGDSALYFCASSVQGTYGYTFGSGTRLTVV.

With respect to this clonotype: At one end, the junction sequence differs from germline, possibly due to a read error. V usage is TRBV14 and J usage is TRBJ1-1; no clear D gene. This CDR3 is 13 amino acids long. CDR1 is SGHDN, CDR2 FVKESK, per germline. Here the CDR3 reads CASSQISNAEAFF. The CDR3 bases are TGTGCCAGCAGCCAAATATCGAACGCTGAAGCTTTCTTT.

CDR3 protein: CASTLTSRGSSYEQYF. DNA for the CDR3: TGTGCCAGCACCCTAACGAGCAGGGGGAGCTCCTACGAGCAGTACTTC. This chain links TRBV3-1 with TRBJ2-7, with 7 bases aligning to TRBD1. Germline CDR1 is LGHDT and CDR2 is YNNKEL (reference sequence). There are 16 residues in the CDR3. With 7 bases clipped from V and 0 bases from J, the junction kept 12 bases outside the gene matches.

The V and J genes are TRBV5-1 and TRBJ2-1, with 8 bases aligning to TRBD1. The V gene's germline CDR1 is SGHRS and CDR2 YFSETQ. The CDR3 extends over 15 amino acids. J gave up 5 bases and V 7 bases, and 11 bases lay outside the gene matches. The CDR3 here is CASATGATQNNEQFF. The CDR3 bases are TGCGCCAGCGCGACAGGGGCCACCCAGAACAATGAGCAGTTCTTC.

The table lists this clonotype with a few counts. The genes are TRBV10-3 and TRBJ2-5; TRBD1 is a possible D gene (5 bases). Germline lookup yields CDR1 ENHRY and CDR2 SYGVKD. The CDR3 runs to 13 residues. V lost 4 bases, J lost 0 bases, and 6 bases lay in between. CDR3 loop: CAISGTNQETQYF. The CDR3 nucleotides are TGTGCCATCAGTGGGACAAACCAAGAGACCCAGTACTTC.

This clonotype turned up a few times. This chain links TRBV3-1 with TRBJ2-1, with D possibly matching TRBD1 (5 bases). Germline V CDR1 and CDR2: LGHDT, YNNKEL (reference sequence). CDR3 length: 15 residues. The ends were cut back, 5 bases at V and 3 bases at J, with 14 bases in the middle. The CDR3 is CASSDLTGFYNEQFF. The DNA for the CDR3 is TGTGCCAGCAGCGATCTTACAGGATTCTACAATGAGCAGTTCTTC.

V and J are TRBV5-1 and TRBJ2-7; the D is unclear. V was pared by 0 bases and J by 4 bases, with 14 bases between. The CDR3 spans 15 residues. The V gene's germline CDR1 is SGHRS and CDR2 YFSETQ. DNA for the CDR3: TGCGCCAGCAGCTTGGAGTCATCAATGATATACGAGCAGTACGTC. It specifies CASSLESSMIYEQYV.

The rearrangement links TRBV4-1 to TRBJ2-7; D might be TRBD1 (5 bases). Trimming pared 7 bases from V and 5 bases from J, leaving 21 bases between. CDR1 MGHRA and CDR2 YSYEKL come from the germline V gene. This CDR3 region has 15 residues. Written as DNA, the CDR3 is TGCGCCAGCACACAGGCCCAAGGGTTAAGCGACGAGCAGTACTTC. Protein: CASTQAQGLSDEQYF.

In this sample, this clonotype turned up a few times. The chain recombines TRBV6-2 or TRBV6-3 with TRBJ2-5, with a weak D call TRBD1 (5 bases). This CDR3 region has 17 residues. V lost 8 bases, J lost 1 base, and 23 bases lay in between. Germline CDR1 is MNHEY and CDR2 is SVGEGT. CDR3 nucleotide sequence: TGTGCCAGCGGTTCGGGCAAGGGGCCAAGGGGCCAAGAGACCCAGTACTTC. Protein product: CASGSGKGPRGQETQYF.

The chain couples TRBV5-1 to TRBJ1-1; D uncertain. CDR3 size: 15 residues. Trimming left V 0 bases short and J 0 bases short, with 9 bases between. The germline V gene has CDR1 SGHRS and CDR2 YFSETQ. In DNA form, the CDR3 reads TGCGCCAGCAGCTTGGGCTTCGTTGTGAACACTGAAGCTTTCTTT. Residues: CASSLGFVVNTEAFF.

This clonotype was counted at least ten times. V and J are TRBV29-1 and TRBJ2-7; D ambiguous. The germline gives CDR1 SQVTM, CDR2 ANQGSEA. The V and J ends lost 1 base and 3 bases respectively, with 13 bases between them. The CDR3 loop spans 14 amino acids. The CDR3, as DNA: TGCAGCGTTGAAGCCCCGGCGCAGAACTACGAGCAGTACGTC. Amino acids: CSVEAPAQNYEQYV.